This T cell receptor beta chain stems from a study of blood T cell repertoires in COVID-19. The germline CDR1 and CDR2 sequences are LGHNA and YSLEER. This CDR3 has 16 residues. V was trimmed by 0 bases and J by 4 bases, leaving 15 bases between them. Sequencing was performed with immunoSEQ multiplex PCR; in TCRdb, only in-frame clones are kept and a portion is missing. Of 130,000 or so clones in the sample, 80% to 90% were seen once. The sequence came from a woman in her sixties or seventies with acute or convalescent COVID-19. J is TRBJ1-1 and V is TRBV4-3, with D possibly being TRBD1 (5 bases). What was sequenced was peripheral blood. The CDR3 DNA follows: TGCGCCAGCAGCCAAGATGGAGGGACGGGGAGCACTGAAGCTTTCTTT. It encodes CASSQDGGTGSTEAFF.